Listed here are 17 T cell receptor beta chains from one sample, sequenced in a study of T cell responses to AZD1222 COVID-19 vaccine. Profiling relied on immunoSEQ multiplex PCR, and the TCRdb table lists in-frame clones only, not all of them. The sample lists 100,000 to 150,000 clones, more than 85% occurring once. Source: peripheral blood, taken 28 days after the second AZD1222 dose. These TCRs come from an adult who received the AZD1222 COVID-19 vaccine.

V is TRBV27 and J is TRBJ2-7; either TRBD1 or TRBD2 may fit D (6 bases each). Germline loops: CDR1 MNHEY, CDR2 SMNVEV (reference sequence). Trimming stripped 3 bases from V and 3 bases from J, with 18 bases between. CDR3 length: 16 amino acids. CDR3 amino acids: CASSFSRGDPIYEQYV. DNA of the CDR3: TGTGCCAGCAGTTTTTCTAGGGGGGACCCCATCTACGAGCAGTACGTC.

The chain combines TRBV21-1 with TRBJ2-5; the tabulated D call, TRBD2, remains unverified against the DNA. TRBV21-1 corresponds to a pseudogene. This CDR3 region has 16 residues. The CDR3 DNA follows: TGTGCCAGCAGCAATGGCCCGGGGAGGGACGGGGAGACCCAGTACTTC. Protein: CASSNGPGRDGETQYF.

The chain couples TRBV29-1 to TRBJ2-1, with TRBD2 matching 10 bases. This CDR3 spans 15 amino acids. The germline V gene has CDR1 SQVTM and CDR2 ANQGSEA. Trimming cost V 7 bases and J 5 bases; bases outside gene matches: 11. This CDR3 is CSAPGAGGPNNEQFF. The CDR3 DNA follows: TGCAGCGCCCCTGGAGCGGGAGGGCCAAACAATGAGCAGTTCTTC.

The chain joins TRBV29-1 to TRBJ2-2; tentative D call: TRBD2 (6 bases). Germline V gene sequence: CDR1 SQVTM, CDR2 ANQGSEA. There are 14 residues in the CDR3. Between the trimmed V and J ends, which lost 3 bases and 4 bases, there was a span of 12 bases. CDR3 residues: CSVESGLSTGELFF. The CDR3 coding sequence is TGCAGCGTTGAGTCGGGACTTTCCACCGGGGAGCTGTTTTTT.

The chain is built from TRBV18 and TRBJ2-3; TRBD2 agrees at 13 bases. The germline gives CDR1 KGHSH, CDR2 LQKENI. The CDR3 extends over 15 amino acids. The V segment lost 5 bases and the J segment 6 bases; nucleotides outside the gene matches: 5. This CDR3 is CASSRTSGREDTQYF. CDR3 nucleotides: TGTGCCAGCTCAAGAACTAGCGGGAGGGAGGATACGCAGTATTTT.

The CDR3 here is CASSQGDSLNQPQHF. CDR3 nucleotide sequence: TGCGCCAGCAGCCAAGGGGACAGCCTCAATCAGCCCCAGCATTTT. The chain carries TRBV4-1 and TRBJ1-5; 7 bases map to TRBD1. V was clipped by 1 base and J by 3 bases; unmatched bases: 3. This CDR3 has 15 residues. Germline V gene lookup returns CDR1 MGHRA and CDR2 YSYEKL.

The J gene is TRBJ1-6, the V gene TRBV28; no reliable D call. Germline V lookup: CDR1 MDHEN, CDR2 SYDVKM. Trimming took 2 bases from V and 7 from J, leaving 9 bases between them. The CDR3 length is 14 residues. DNA for the CDR3: TGTGCCAGCAGTTTAGGTAGGAGGAATTCACCCCTCCACTTT. Translation: CASSLGRRNSPLHF.

The V and J genes are TRBV2 and TRBJ2-1; D unresolved. The length of the CDR3 is 13 residues. V lost 7 bases, J lost 6 bases, and 13 bases lay in between. The germline V gene encodes CDR1 SNHLY and CDR2 FYNNEI. Here the CDR3 reads CASNPPFSNEQFF. CDR3 nucleotides: TGTGCCAGCAACCCTCCTTTTAGCAATGAGCAGTTCTTC.

To note about this clone: A read error may produce the germline difference seen at one junction end. This sequence joins TRBV2 and TRBJ1-4, with D uncertain. The CDR3 is 12 residues long. CDR1 is SNHLY, CDR2 FYNNEI, per germline. The CDR3 here is CGSRPTNEKLFF. CDR3 nucleotide sequence: TGTGGCAGCCGGCCAACTAATGAAAAACTGTTTTTT.

The gene calls are TRBV30 and TRBJ1-2, with D unclear. The CDR3 is 13 amino acids. Looked up from germline, CDR1 is GTSNPN and CDR2 is SVGIG (reference sequence). V lost 1 base, J lost 4 bases, and 10 bases lay in between. The CDR3 DNA follows: TGTGCCTGGAGTGCTCTCCGGTCCTATGGCTACACCTTC. This codes for CAWSALRSYGYTF.

This sequence joins TRBV30 and TRBJ1-4, with a weak D call TRBD1 (5 bases). With 3 bases removed from V and 5 bases from J, the gap between germline ends came to 10 bases. Germline V gene data show CDR1 as GTSNPN and CDR2 as SVGIG (reference sequence). CDR3 length: 13 residues. This chain's CDR3 is CAWRGRGNEKLFF. The CDR3 bases are TGTGCCTGGAGGGGACGGGGGAATGAAAAACTGTTTTTT.

The chain couples TRBV19 to TRBJ1-1, with D tentatively TRBD1 (6 bases). The germline V and J ends were trimmed by 5 bases and 4 bases, with 14 bases remaining between them. The CDR3 length is 14 residues. Germline-derived CDR1 and CDR2 are LNHDA and SQIVND (reference sequence). This chain's CDR3 is CASSVQGWGTEAFF. As DNA, the CDR3 is TGTGCCAGTAGTGTCCAGGGGTGGGGCACTGAAGCTTTCTTT.

The chain joins TRBV5-4 to TRBJ2-3, with 8 positions matching TRBD2. Losses at the gene ends were 3 bases for V and 3 bases for J; bases not matched to a gene: 9. Germline values: CDR1 SGHNT, CDR2 YYREEE (reference sequence). This CDR3 is built from 16 residues. The CDR3 loop reads CASSSRVGGGTDTQYF. For the CDR3, the DNA is TGTGCCAGCAGCTCGAGGGTCGGCGGGGGGACAGATACGCAGTATTTT.

The genes are TRBV6-4 and TRBJ1-2; TRBD1 is a possible D gene (5 bases). The ends were cut back, 0 bases at V and 8 bases at J, with 10 bases in the middle. Germline V gene data show CDR1 as MRHNA and CDR2 as SNTAGT. This CDR3 is 13 amino acids long. The CDR3 coding sequence is TGTGCCAGCAGTGACTCGGGGGGTATAGGCTACACCTTC. Protein sequence: CASSDSGGIGYTF.

The V gene is TRBV28, the J gene TRBJ2-1; TRBD2 matches 9 bases. This CDR3 is 15 amino acids long. V lost 6 bases and J lost 3; bases outside the gene matches: 6. Germline-derived CDR1 and CDR2 are MDHEN and SYDVKM. The CDR3: CASRGSGSGYNEQFF. The CDR3 DNA sequence: TGTGCCAGCAGGGGTAGCGGGAGTGGCTACAATGAGCAGTTCTTC.

The chain has TRBV12-3 or TRBV12-4 and TRBJ1-2; D not certain. This CDR3 has 13 residues. V gave up 2 bases and J gave up 6 bases, with 10 bases separating them. Written as DNA, the CDR3 is TGTGCCAGCAGTTTAATGGGAAGTCATGGCTACACCTTC. It encodes CASSLMGSHGYTF.

The chain is built from TRBV5-1 and TRBJ1-6; unclear D gene. V gave up 0 bases and J gave up 7 bases, with 8 bases separating them. The CDR3 extends over 14 amino acids. Germline V gene sequence: CDR1 SGHRS, CDR2 YFSETQ. The CDR3, as DNA: TGCGCCAGCAGCTTGGTGGACGGCAATTCACCCCTCCACTTT. Its protein product is CASSLVDGNSPLHF.